The 15 T cell receptor beta chains given below trace back to one sample, sequenced in a study of T cell responses to AZD1222 COVID-19 vaccine. Produced via immunoSEQ multiplex PCR; TCRdb's table is partial and in-frame only. In the table there are 90,000 to 100,000 clones, roughly 90% of which are singletons. The sequenced sample was peripheral blood, obtained 28 days after the second AZD1222 dose. The receptor source for this set is an adult who received the AZD1222 COVID-19 vaccine.

This rearrangement joins TRBV9 to TRBJ1-1, with 8 bases aligning to TRBD1. CDR3 size: 11 residues. After removal of 5 bases from V and 11 bases from J, the junction contained 5 bases not matched to a gene. CDR1 is SGDLS, CDR2 YYNGEE, per germline. CDR3 bases: TGTGCCAGCAGTGGACAGGGCGGTGCTTTCTTT. As protein: CASSGQGGAFF.

The genes are TRBV19 and TRBJ2-3; TRBD1 matches at 12 bases. This CDR3 region has 16 residues. Germline loops: CDR1 LNHDA, CDR2 SQIVND (reference sequence). Trimming removed 3 bases from V and 6 bases from J; junction bases left unmatched: 7. DNA of the CDR3: TGTGCCAGTAGTATTACCGGGACAGGGGGCGAGGATACGCAGTATTTT. Translating it yields CASSITGTGGEDTQYF.

V gene TRBV6-4 combines with J gene TRBJ2-6, with 12 bases matching TRBD1. Germline V gene lookup returns CDR1 MRHNA and CDR2 SNTAGT. CDR3 length: 18 residues. With V trimmed by 3 bases and J by 3 bases, 6 bases remained unmatched. The CDR3: CASSELGQGAYGANVLTF. The CDR3 coding sequence is TGTGCCAGCAGTGAACTGGGACAGGGGGCTTATGGGGCCAACGTCCTGACTTTC.

This chain uses TRBV28 with TRBJ1-2; 9 nucleotides agree with TRBD1. This CDR3 has 15 amino acids. The V and J ends lost 1 base and 5 bases, in that order; junction bases with no gene match: 5. Germline-derived CDR1 and CDR2 are MDHEN and SYDVKM. In DNA, the CDR3 is TGTGCCAGCAGTTTATCACAGGGGGCGTTTTATGGCTACACCTTC. It translates to CASSLSQGAFYGYTF.

The rearrangement links TRBV3-1 (or the pseudogene TRBV3-2) to TRBJ1-2, with a tentative D call TRBD1 (6 bases). Trimming took off 0 bases at V and 5 bases at J, with 10 bases between the two ends. The germline gives CDR1 LGHDT, CDR2 YNNKEL (reference sequence). The CDR3 sequence is 14 residues long. CDR3 in amino acids: CASSQEDREYGYTF. The CDR3 DNA is TGTGCCAGCAGCCAAGAGGACAGAGAGTATGGCTACACCTTC.

The V and J genes are TRBV7-9 and TRBJ2-7; 8 bases map to TRBD2. V lost 6 bases to trimming and J lost 3 bases; unmatched junction nucleotides: 10. Germline CDR1 is SEHNR and CDR2 is FQNEAQ (reference sequence). The CDR3 has 15 amino acids. CDR3 protein: CASSSKTSGNYEQYF. CDR3 nucleotides: TGTGCCAGCAGTTCCAAAACTAGCGGAAACTACGAGCAGTACTTC.

This chain links TRBV4-1 with TRBJ1-6, with D perhaps matching TRBD1 (5 bases). The CDR3 is 18 residues long. The V gene lost 1 base and the J gene lost 13 bases, with 26 bases spanning the gap. Per germline, CDR1 MGHRA and CDR2 YSYEKL. Here the CDR3 reads CASSQVFASGRWVRPLHF. Here the CDR3 DNA reads TGCGCCAGCAGCCAAGTTTTTGCCTCGGGACGCTGGGTTAGGCCCCTCCACTTT.

The gene calls are TRBV5-4 and TRBJ1-1; D might be TRBD1 (6 bases). The V end lost 4 bases, the J end lost 0 bases, and 16 bases lay between the germline ends. CDR3 length equals 16 residues. Looked up from germline, CDR1 is SGHNT and CDR2 is YYREEE (reference sequence). CDR3 DNA sequence: TGTGCCAGCAGCCCCCCGGACAGTAGTATGAACACTGAAGCTTTCTTT. Protein product: CASSPPDSSMNTEAFF.

The chain employs TRBV5-1 and TRBJ2-6; TRBD1 agrees at 11 bases. Germline V CDR1 and CDR2: SGHRS, YFSETQ. CDR3 length: 17 amino acids. The V and J ends lost 4 bases and 0 bases, in that order; junction bases with no gene match: 3. CDR3 in amino acids: CASSPGQGASGANVLTF. The DNA for the CDR3 is TGCGCCAGCAGCCCTGGACAGGGGGCCTCTGGGGCCAACGTCCTGACTTTC.

In this sample, this clone turned up once. This chain's CDR3 is CASSNLAGETQYF. CDR3 nucleotide sequence: TGTGCCAGCAGCAATCTAGCAGGAGAGACCCAGTACTTC. V gene TRBV7-8 combines with J gene TRBJ2-5; D possibly corresponds to TRBD2 (5 bases). Trimming removed 5 bases from V and 4 bases from J, with 11 bases in between. Germline values: CDR1 SGHVS, CDR2 FQNEAQ. This CDR3 comprises 13 residues.

The chain is built from TRBV25-1 and TRBJ2-3; 7 positions agree with TRBD1. Germline V gene lookup returns CDR1 MGHDK and CDR2 SYGVNS. With V trimmed by 6 bases and J by 4 bases, 7 bases remained unmatched. The CDR3 is 14 residues long. CDR3 residues: CASRNDRAADTQYF. The CDR3 DNA sequence: TGTGCCAGCAGGAATGACAGGGCCGCAGATACGCAGTATTTT.

The chain has TRBV7-8 and TRBJ1-2; 9 bases match TRBD1. The CDR3 is 16 amino acids. Germline V gene sequence: CDR1 SGHVS, CDR2 FQNEAQ. V dropped 3 bases and J dropped 1; count of bases not matched to a gene: 6. CDR3 in DNA: TGTGCCAGCAGCTTCGCAAACAGGGGGCTTAACTATGGCTACACCTTC. Protein product: CASSFANRGLNYGYTF.

J is TRBJ2-2 and V is TRBV27; D not certain. This CDR3 contains 14 residues. V was trimmed by 2 bases and J by 4 bases, leaving 8 bases between them. Germline V lookup: CDR1 MNHEY, CDR2 SMNVEV (reference sequence). DNA of the CDR3: TGTGCCAGCAGTTTAAGCGCGCGCACCGGGGAGCTGTTTTTT. Encoded protein: CASSLSARTGELFF.

The chain combines TRBV15 with TRBJ1-5; D gene ambiguous. Germline values: CDR1 LNHNV, CDR2 YYDKDF (reference sequence). Trimming took 0 bases from V and 7 from J, leaving 4 bases between them. The CDR3 is 12 residues long. CDR3 in DNA: TGTGCCACCAGCAGAGAATGGCAGCCCCAGCATTTT. This gives the protein CATSREWQPQHF.

This clone has just a few counts. The chain carries TRBV5-1 and TRBJ1-3; TRBD1 agrees at 7 bases. The germline CDR1 and CDR2 sequences are SGHRS and YFSETQ. V shed 0 bases, J shed 2 bases, and the junction held 8 bases outside the gene matches. This CDR3 region has 17 residues. CDR3 in amino acids: CASSLDYFQGAGNTIYF. In nucleotides, the CDR3 is TGCGCCAGCAGCTTGGATTACTTCCAGGGGGCTGGAAACACCATATATTTT.